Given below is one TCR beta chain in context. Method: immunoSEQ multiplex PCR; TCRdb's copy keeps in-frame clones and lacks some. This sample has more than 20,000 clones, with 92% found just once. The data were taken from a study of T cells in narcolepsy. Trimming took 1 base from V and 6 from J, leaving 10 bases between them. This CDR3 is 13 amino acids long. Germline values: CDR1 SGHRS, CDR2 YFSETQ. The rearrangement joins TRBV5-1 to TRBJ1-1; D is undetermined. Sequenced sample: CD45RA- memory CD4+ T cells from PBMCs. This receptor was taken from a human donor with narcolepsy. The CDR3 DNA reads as TGCGCCAGCAGCTTGTCCGAGTTTTCTGAAGCTTTCTTT. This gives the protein CASSLSEFSEAFF.